This T cell receptor beta chain was obtained from a study of blood T cells in healthy people across ages. This CDR3 has 14 residues. Trimming removed 6 bases at V and 1 base at J, with 12 bases between. Study-level results: Changes seen in expanded clonotypes were possibly confounded by donor CMV status left unknown. Those diversity estimates obtained from one million T cells were thought to be underestimates.

On this clonotype: Its antigen is currently unknown.

Next came a second PCR, run for about 6 to 12 cycles, which used a sample-barcoded 5' primer along with a J-beta primer mix. TCRdb recomputed calls from the 5' RACE reads with MiXCR, one row per CDR3 protein. The table has 550,000 to 750,000 distinct CDR3 sequences, roughly 21% seen once. Each sample had at least 6 million PBMCs isolated. This receptor was obtained from a man between 65 and 85 years old in good health. The genes are TRBV12-3 or TRBV12-4 and TRBJ1-1; D is perhaps TRBD1 (5 bases). Sample: blood. CDR3 residues: CASSKGTANTEAFF. DNA of the CDR3: TGTGCCAGCAGCAAGGGGACGGCGAACACTGAAGCTTTCTTT.